This T cell receptor (beta chain) is drawn from a study of T cell responses to AZD1222 COVID-19 vaccine. Only in-frame clones appear in the TCRdb table, and some are missing; sequencing was by immunoSEQ multiplex PCR. The repertoire holds about 140,000 clones, roughly nine tenths seen once, with about 7.5% in the top ten. CDR3 size: 11 residues. Looked up from germline, CDR1 is GTSNPN and CDR2 is SVGIG (reference sequence). Comment on this clone: Its target is unknown.

General study findings and limits: Per reports, nearly half of all spike-specific TCRs target regions that are unmutated in variants.

The chain uses TRBV30 and TRBJ2-7; possibly TRBD1 or TRBD2 for D (6 bases each). Sequences were derived from peripheral blood, sampled 28 days after the second dose of the MenACWY control vaccine. The receptor's source is an adult who received the MenACWY meningococcal vaccine as a control. The CDR3 DNA reads TGTGCTGGGGGCGGGACCGGCGAGCAGTACTTC. This translates into CAGGGTGEQYF.